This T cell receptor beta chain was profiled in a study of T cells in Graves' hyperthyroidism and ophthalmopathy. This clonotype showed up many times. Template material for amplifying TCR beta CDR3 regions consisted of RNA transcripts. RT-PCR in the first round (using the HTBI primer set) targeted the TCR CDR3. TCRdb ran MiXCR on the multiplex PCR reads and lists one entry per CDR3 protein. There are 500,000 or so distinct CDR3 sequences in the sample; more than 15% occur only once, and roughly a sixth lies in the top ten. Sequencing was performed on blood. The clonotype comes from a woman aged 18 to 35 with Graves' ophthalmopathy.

In DNA, the CDR3 is TGTGCCAGCAGTTTTGGGGACAGCCCCTACGAGCAGTACTTC. Translating gives CASSFGDSPYEQYF. J is TRBJ2-7 and V is TRBV27, with 7 positions matching TRBD1. The V segment lost 3 bases and the J segment 2 bases; nucleotides outside the gene matches: 4. This CDR3 is built from 14 residues. Germline V CDR1 and CDR2: MNHEY, SMNVEV (reference sequence).